This entry is about one TCR beta chain. Its antigen remains unidentified. The entry originates in a study of OX40 agonist ivuxolimab in advanced cancers. The overall study: Patients got intravenous ivuxolimab at 0.01 to 10 mg/kg every 2 weeks. Regarding the study as a whole: Some of the lowest clonal expansion was seen in partial responders at 0.1-3.0 mg/kg. The expanded peripheral T cells' antigen specificity was not determined.

Assay used: immunoSEQ multiplex PCR; TCRdb lists only in-frame clones, some missing. The sample includes 60,000 to 75,000 clones, about 88% of them seen just once. Germline V gives CDR1 SNHLY, CDR2 FYNNEI. The CDR3 length is 15 residues. V shed 8 bases and J shed 0 bases, with 13 bases lying between them. Exclusion of a patient followed from autoimmune disease history or systemic immunosuppression. The sample was CD4+ or CD8+ T cells sorted from blood, taken in a trial of the OX40 agonist ivuxolimab. The chain joins TRBV2 to TRBJ2-2; D might be TRBD1 or TRBD2, each matching 6 bases. The sequence was collected from an adult with an advanced solid tumor such as melanoma, head and neck, liver or kidney cancer. The CDR3 reads CASLRGTTNTGELFF. DNA for the CDR3: TGTGCCAGCCTCCGGGGGACAACGAACACCGGGGAGCTGTTTTTT.